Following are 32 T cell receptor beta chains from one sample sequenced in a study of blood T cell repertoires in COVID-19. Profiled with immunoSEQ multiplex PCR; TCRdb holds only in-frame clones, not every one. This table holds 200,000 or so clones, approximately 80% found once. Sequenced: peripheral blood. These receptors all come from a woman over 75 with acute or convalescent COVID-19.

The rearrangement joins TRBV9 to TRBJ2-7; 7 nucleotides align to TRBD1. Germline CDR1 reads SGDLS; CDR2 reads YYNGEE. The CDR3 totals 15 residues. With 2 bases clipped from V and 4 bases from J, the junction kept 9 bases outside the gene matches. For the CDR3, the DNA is TGTGCCAGCAGCGTCACAGGGGCGTTCGAGTACGAGCAGTACTTC. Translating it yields CASSVTGAFEYEQYF.

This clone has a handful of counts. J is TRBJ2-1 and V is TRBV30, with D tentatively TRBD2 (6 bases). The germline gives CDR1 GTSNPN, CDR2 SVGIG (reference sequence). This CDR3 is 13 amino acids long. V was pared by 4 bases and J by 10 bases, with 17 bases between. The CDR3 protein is CAWTHRDSAEQFF. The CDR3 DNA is TGTGCCTGGACCCATCGGGACTCCGCCGAGCAGTTCTTC.

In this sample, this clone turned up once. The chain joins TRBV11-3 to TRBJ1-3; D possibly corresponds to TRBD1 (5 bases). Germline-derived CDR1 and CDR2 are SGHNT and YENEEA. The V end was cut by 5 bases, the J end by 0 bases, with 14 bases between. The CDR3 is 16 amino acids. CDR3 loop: CASSPGHLSSGNTIYF. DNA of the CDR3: TGTGCCAGCAGCCCCGGACACCTGAGCTCTGGAAACACCATATATTTT.

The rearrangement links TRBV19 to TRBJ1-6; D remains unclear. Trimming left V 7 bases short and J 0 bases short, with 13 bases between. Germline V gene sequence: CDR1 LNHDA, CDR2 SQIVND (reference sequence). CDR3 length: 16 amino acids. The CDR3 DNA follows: TGTGCCAGTACCCCGGAGGCCAGCTCCTATAATTCACCCCTCCACTTT. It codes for CASTPEASSYNSPLHF. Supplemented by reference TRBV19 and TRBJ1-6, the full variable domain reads DGGITQSPKYLFRKEGQNVTLSCEQNLNHDAMYWYRQDPGQGLRLIYYSQIVNDFQKGDIAEGYSVSREKKESFPLTVTSAQKNPTAFYLCASTPEASSYNSPLHFGNGTRLTVT.

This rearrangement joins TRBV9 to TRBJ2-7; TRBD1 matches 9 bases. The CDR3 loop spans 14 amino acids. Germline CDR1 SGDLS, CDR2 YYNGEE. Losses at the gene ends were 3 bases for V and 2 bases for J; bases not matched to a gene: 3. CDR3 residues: CASSAGTGTYEQYF. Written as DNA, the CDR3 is TGTGCCAGCAGCGCCGGGACAGGGACCTACGAGCAGTACTTC.

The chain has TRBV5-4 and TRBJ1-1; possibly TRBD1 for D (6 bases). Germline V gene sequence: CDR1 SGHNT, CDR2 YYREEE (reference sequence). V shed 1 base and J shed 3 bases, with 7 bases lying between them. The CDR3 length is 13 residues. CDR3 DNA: TGTGCCAGCAGCTTGAACAGGGACACTGAAGCTTTCTTT. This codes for CASSLNRDTEAFF.

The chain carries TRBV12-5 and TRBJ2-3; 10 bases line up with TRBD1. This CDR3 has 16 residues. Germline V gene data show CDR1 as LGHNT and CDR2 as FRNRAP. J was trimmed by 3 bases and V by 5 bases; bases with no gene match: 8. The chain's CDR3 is CASGPGTGARTDTQYF. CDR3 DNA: TGTGCTAGTGGTCCCGGGACAGGGGCAAGGACAGATACGCAGTATTTT.

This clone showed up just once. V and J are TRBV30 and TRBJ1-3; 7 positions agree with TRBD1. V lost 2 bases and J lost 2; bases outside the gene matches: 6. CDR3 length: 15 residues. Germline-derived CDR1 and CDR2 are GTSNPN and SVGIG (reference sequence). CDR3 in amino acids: CAWSKGAITGNTIYF. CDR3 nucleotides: TGTGCCTGGAGTAAGGGGGCTATCACTGGAAACACCATATATTTT.

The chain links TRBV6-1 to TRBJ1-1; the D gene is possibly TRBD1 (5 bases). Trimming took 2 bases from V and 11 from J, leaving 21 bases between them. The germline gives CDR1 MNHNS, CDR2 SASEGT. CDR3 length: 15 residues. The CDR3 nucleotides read TGTGCCAGCAGTGAATTCGGAAACGGCAAGGGGTGGGCTTTCTTT. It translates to CASSEFGNGKGWAFF.

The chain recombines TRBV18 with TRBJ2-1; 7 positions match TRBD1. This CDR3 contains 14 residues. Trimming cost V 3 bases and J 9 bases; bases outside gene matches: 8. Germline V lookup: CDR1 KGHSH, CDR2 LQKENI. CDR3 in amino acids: CASSPGTVWTEQFF. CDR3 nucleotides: TGTGCCAGCTCACCTGGGACAGTCTGGACTGAGCAGTTCTTC.

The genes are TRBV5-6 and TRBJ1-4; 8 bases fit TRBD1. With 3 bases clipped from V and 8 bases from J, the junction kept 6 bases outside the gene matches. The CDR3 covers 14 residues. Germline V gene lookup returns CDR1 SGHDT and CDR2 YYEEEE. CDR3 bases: TGTGCCAGCAGCTCCAGGGGGCGCGAAGAAAAACTGTTTTTT. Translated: CASSSRGREEKLFF.

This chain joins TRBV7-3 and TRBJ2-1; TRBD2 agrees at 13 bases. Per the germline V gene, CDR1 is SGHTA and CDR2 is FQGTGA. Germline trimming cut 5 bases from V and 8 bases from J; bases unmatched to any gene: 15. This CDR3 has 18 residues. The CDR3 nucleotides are TGTGCCAGCAGCCCAGGACTAGCGGGAGCCACCCCTCGCCATGAGCAGTTCTTC. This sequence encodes CASSPGLAGATPRHEQFF.

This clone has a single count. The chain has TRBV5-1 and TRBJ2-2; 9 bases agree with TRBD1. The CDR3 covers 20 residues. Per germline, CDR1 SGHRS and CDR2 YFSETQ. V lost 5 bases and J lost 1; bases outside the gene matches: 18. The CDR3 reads CASSSNPGTGLRGNTGELFF. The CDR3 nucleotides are TGCGCCAGCAGTTCTAACCCCGGGACAGGGTTACGCGGGAACACCGGGGAGCTGTTTTTT.

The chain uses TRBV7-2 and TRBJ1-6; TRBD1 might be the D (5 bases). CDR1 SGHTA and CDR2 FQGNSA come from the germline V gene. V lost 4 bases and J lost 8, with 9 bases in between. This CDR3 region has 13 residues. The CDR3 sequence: CASSSGAYSPLHF. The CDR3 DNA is TGTGCCAGCAGCTCTGGGGCCTATTCACCCCTCCACTTT.

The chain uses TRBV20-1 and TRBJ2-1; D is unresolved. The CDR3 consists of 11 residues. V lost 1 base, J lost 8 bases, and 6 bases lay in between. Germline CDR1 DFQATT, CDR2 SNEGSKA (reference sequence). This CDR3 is CSARVVDEQFF. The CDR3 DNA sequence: TGCAGTGCTAGAGTAGTCGATGAGCAGTTCTTC.

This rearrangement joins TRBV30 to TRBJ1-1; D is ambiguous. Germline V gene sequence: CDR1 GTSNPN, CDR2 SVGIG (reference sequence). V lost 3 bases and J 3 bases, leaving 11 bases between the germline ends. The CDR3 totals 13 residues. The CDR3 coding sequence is TGTGCCTGGAGCAAGAACTTTGACACTGAAGCTTTCTTT. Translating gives CAWSKNFDTEAFF.

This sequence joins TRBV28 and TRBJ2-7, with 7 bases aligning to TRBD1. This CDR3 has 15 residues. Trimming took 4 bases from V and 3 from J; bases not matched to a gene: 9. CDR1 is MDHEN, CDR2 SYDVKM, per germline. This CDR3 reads CASSSSPYRGYEQYF. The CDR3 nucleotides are TGTGCCAGCAGTTCCTCCCCCTACAGGGGCTACGAGCAGTACTTC. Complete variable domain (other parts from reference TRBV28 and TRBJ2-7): DVKVTQSSRYLVKRTGEKVFLECVQDMDHENMFWYRQDPGLGLRLIYFSYDVKMKEKGDIPEGYSVSREKKERFSLILESASTNQTSMYLCASSSSPYRGYEQYFGPGTRLTVT.

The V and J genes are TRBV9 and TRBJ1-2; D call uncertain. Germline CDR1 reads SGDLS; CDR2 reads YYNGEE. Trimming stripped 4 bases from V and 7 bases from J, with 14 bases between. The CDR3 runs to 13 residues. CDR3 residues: CASSPRPGSGYTF. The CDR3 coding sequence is TGTGCCAGCAGCCCCCGACCGGGAAGTGGCTACACCTTC.

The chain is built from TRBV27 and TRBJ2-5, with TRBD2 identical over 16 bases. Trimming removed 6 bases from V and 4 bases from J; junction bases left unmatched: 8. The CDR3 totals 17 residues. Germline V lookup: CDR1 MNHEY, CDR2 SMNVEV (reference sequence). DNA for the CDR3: TGTGCCAGCAGCCCGGGACTAGCGGGAGGGCCTGGAGAGACCCAGTACTTC. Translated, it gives CASSPGLAGGPGETQYF.

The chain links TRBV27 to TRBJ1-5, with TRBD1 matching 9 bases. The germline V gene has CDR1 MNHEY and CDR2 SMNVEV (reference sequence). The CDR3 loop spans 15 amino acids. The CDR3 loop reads CSGQGLPLGNQPQHF. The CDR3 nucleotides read TGTAGCGGACAGGGGTTACCCCTTGGCAATCAGCCCCAGCATTTT.

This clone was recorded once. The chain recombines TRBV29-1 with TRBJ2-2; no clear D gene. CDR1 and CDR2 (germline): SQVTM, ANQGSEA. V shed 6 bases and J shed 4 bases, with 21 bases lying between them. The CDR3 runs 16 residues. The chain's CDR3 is CSVLILATPGTGELFF. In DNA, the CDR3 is TGCAGCGTGCTAATACTTGCTACCCCGGGCACCGGGGAGCTGTTTTTT.

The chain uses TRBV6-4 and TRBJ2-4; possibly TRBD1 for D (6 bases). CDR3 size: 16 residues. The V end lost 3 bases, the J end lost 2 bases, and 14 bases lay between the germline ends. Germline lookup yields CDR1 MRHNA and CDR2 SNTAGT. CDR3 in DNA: TGTGCCAGCAGTGAACAGGGTGGGATAACCAAAAACATTCAGTACTTC. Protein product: CASSEQGGITKNIQYF.

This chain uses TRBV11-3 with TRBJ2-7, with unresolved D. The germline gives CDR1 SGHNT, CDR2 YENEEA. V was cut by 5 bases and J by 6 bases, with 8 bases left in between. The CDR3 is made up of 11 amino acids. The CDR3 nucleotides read TGTGCCAGCAGCCGCCTACTCGAGCAGTACTTC. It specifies CASSRLLEQYF.

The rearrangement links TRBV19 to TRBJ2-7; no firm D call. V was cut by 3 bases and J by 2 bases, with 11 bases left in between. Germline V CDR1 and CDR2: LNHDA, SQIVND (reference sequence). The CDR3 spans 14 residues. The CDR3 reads CASSISQATYEQYF. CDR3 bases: TGTGCCAGTAGTATTAGTCAGGCTACCTACGAGCAGTACTTC.

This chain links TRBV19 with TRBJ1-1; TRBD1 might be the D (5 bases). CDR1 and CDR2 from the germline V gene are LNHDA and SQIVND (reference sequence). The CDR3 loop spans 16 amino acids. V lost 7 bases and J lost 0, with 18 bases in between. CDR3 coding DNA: TGTGCCAGTACCAGGGATGACGGACTATTGAACACTGAAGCTTTCTTT. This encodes CASTRDDGLLNTEAFF.

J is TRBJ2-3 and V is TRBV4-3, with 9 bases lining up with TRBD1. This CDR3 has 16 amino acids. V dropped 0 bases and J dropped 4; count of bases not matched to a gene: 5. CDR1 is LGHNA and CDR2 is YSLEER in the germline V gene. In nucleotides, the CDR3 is TGCGCCAGCAGCCAAGATTGGGACAGGGTTTCAGATACGCAGTATTTT. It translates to CASSQDWDRVSDTQYF.

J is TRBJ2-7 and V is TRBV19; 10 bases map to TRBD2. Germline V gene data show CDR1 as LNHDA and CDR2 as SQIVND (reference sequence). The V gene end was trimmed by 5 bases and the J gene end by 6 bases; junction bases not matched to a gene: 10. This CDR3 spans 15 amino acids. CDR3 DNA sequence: TGTGCCAGTAGTGCTTTAGCGGGAGGACTTAGCGAGCAGTACTTC. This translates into CASSALAGGLSEQYF.

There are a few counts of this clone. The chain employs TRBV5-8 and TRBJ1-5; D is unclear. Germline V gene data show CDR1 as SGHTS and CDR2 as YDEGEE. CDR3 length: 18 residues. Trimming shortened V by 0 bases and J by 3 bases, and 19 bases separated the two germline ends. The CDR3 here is CASSLAVFVGVVNQPQHF. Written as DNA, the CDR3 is TGTGCCAGCAGCTTGGCCGTTTTTGTAGGAGTGGTCAATCAGCCCCAGCATTTT.

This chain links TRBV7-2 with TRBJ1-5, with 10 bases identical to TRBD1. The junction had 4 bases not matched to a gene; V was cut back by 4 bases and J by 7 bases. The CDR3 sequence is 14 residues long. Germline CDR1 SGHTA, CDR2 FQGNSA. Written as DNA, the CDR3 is TGTGCCAGCAGCTCCCGACAGGGGGCCCAGCCCCAGCATTTT. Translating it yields CASSSRQGAQPQHF. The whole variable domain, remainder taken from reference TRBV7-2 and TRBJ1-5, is GAGVSQSPSNKVTEKGKDVELRCDPISGHTALYWYRQSLGQGLEFLIYFQGNSAPDKSGLPSDRFSAERTGGSVSTLTIQRTQQEDSAVYLCASSSRQGAQPQHFGDGTRLSIL.

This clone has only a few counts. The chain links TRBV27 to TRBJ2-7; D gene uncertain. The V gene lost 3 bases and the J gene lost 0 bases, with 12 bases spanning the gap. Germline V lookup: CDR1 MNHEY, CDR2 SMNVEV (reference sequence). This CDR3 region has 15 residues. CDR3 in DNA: TGTGCCAGCAGTTTTAACGGGTTTAGCTCCTACGAGCAGTACTTC. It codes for CASSFNGFSSYEQYF.

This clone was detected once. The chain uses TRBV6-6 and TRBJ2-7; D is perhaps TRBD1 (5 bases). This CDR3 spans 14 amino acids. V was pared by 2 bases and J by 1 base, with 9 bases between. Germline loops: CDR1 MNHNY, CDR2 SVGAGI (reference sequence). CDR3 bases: TGTGCCAGCAGTTACAGGACACAATCCTACGAGCAGTACTTC. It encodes CASSYRTQSYEQYF.

The CDR3 loop is CASSLAGPTEAFF. CDR3 sequence (DNA): TGTGCCAGCAGCTTAGCGGGGCCGACTGAAGCTTTCTTT. The chain links TRBV7-3 to TRBJ1-1; D may be TRBD1 (5 bases). Germline V gene lookup returns CDR1 SGHTA and CDR2 FQGTGA. V was shortened by 2 bases and J by 5 bases, with 9 bases between the two germline ends. The CDR3 is made up of 13 amino acids.